The sample holds one count of the clone carrying this T cell receptor beta chain. The sample comes from a study of type 1 regulatory T cells. Across the whole study: An in vitro protocol generated T-allo10, a Tr1-enriched, alloantigen-specific CD4 T cell product.

Via MiXCR, TCRdb re-called the reads, giving one row per CDR3 protein. Here the sample spans 75,000 to 100,000 distinct CDR3 sequences, roughly 30% being singletons. This clonotype originated in a human donor in good health. Sequenced: CD4+ T cells, either the whole sample or a sorted fraction (not recorded which).

The DNA of the CDR3 is TGTGCCAGCAGCTTAGGTGGGGAGCCAGTCTACAATGAGCAGTTCTTC. Its protein product is CASSLGGEPVYNEQFF. V usage is TRBV7-2 and J usage is TRBJ2-1; maybe TRBD2 (5 bases). CDR1 SGHTA and CDR2 FQGNSA come from the germline V gene. Trimming took 1 base from V and 3 from J, leaving 13 bases between them. The CDR3 runs to 16 residues. Using reference TRBV7-2 and TRBJ2-1 for the parts outside the CDR3, the full variable domain is GAGVSQSPSNKVTEKGKDVELRCDPISGHTALYWYRQSLGQGLEFLIYFQGNSAPDKSGLPSDRFSAERTGGSVSTLTIQRTQQEDSAVYLCASSLGGEPVYNEQFFGPGTRLTVL.